This T cell receptor beta chain comes out of a study of blood T cell repertoires in COVID-19. Study overall: Acute and convalescent COVID-19 samples came from the United States, Italy and Spain.

The CDR3 runs 13 residues. Germline V gene sequence: CDR1 LNHDA, CDR2 SQIVND (reference sequence). Deletions cut 6 bases from V and 4 bases from J, with 10 bases between. Sequenced by immunoSEQ multiplex PCR; TCRdb stores in-frame clones only, minus some. The sample holds 45,000 to 55,000 clones, roughly 84% seen once. The chain couples TRBV19 to TRBJ1-5, with D maybe TRBD1 (6 bases). This TCR came from a middle-aged man with acute or convalescent COVID-19. Source material: peripheral blood. The CDR3 nucleotides read TGTGCCAGTAGCCCAACAGGGAATCAGCCCCAGCATTTT. The encoded protein is CASSPTGNQPQHF.